What follows are 5 T cell receptor beta chains derived from one specimen sequenced in a study of shared clonotypes between healthy human individuals (TCRdb year 2020). For the CD8 naive samples, CD45RO-negative cells were positively selected for CCR7, yielding a CD45RA+CCR7+ population from which TemRA cells were excluded. Libraries were constructed by the immunoSEQ multiplex PCR assay. This is the immuneACCESS table as TCRdb keeps it, with only in-frame sequences that have V and J called. A part of the clones is gone; compared with another copy, unresolved V genes explain less than half, and the rest is unexplained. The sample profile shows around 560,000 clones; 85% to 95% of them were found once. The ten biggest clones cover over 0.1% of the sample. Source material: naive CD8+ T cells sorted from blood. In light of the paper, this sample's cell subset or site label describes: CD45RA+CCR7+. These receptors were collected from a woman in her twenties or thirties in good health.

This chain uses TRBV5-8 with TRBJ1-1; a weak D match, TRBD1 (5 bases). The V gene's germline CDR1 is SGHTS and CDR2 YDEGEE. V lost 3 bases and J 0 bases, leaving 12 bases between the germline ends. The CDR3 has 15 residues. Here the CDR3 reads CASSWGVRVNTEAFF. The CDR3 DNA follows: TGTGCCAGCAGCTGGGGGGTCCGGGTGAACACTGAAGCTTTCTTT.

The chain combines TRBV5-1 with TRBJ2-1, with D perhaps being TRBD1 or TRBD2 (5 bases each). The V end was cut by 3 bases, the J end by 7 bases, with 11 bases between. This CDR3 contains 13 residues. Germline V gives CDR1 SGHRS, CDR2 YFSETQ. CDR3 sequence reads: CASSWDRDNEQFF. The CDR3 coding sequence is TGCGCCAGCAGCTGGGACCGGGATAATGAGCAGTTCTTC. Variable domain in full (rest from reference TRBV5-1 and TRBJ2-1): KAGVTQTPRYLIKTRGQQVTLSCSPISGHRSVSWYQQTPGQGLQFLFEYFSETQRNKGNFPGRFSGRQFSNSRSEMNVSTLELGDSALYLCASSWDRDNEQFFGPGTRLTVL.

The rearrangement uses TRBV4-2 and TRBJ2-5; TRBD2 agrees at 9 bases. TRBJ2-7 explains the end of the DNA better; the J call may be wrong. Germline values: CDR1 LGHNA, CDR2 YNFKEQ. This CDR3 spans 14 amino acids. The CDR3 is CASSQGTSEYEQYF. The CDR3 coding sequence is TGTGCCAGCAGCCAAGGGACTAGCGAGTACGAGCAGTACTTC.

The V and J genes are TRBV6-1 and TRBJ2-7, with 11 nucleotides matching TRBD2. The V segment lost 5 bases and the J segment 2 bases; nucleotides outside the gene matches: 5. Germline-derived CDR1 and CDR2 are MNHNS and SASEGT. This CDR3 comprises 15 residues. CDR3: CASSRVSGRAYEQYF. The CDR3 DNA reads as TGTGCCAGCAGTCGGGTTAGCGGGAGGGCCTACGAGCAGTACTTC.

This chain joins TRBV7-2 and TRBJ2-7, with TRBD1 identical over 10 bases. V was clipped by 5 bases and J by 2 bases; unmatched bases: 9. CDR3 length equals 16 residues. Germline V gene data show CDR1 as SGHTA and CDR2 as FQGNSA. The CDR3 DNA follows: TGTGCCAGCAGCAACCGACAGGGGGCAAAAGCCTACGAGCAGTACTTC. Its protein product is CASSNRQGAKAYEQYF.